The 32 T cell receptor beta chains in this list originate from one sample, sequenced in a study of identifying expanded T cells in peripheral blood. Produced via immunoSEQ multiplex PCR; TCRdb's table is partial and in-frame only. The sample shows about 130,000 clones, 80% to 90% of them seen only once. Sequenced: blood. The receptors were gathered from a person aged 18-70 years in good health.

In the case of this clone: At one end the junction does not follow the germline gene, possibly because of a read error. The chain uses TRBV2 and TRBJ2-6; 8 bases match TRBD2. The CDR3 has 16 amino acids. Germline V lookup: CDR1 SNHLY, CDR2 FYNNEI. CDR3 sequence (DNA): TGTGCCAGCAGCGAAGCCGGGGGGGCTGGGGCCAACGTCCTGACTTTC. This encodes CASSEAGGAGANVLTF.

This clone showed up just a few times. The rearrangement uses TRBV6-6 and TRBJ1-6; 9 bases align to TRBD1. This CDR3 region has 14 residues. Trimming cost V 4 bases and J 10 bases; bases outside gene matches: 5. Germline V gives CDR1 MNHNY, CDR2 SVGAGI (reference sequence). CDR3 in DNA: TGTGCCAGCAGTTCGGACAGGGGTCGCTCACCCCTCCACTTT. It is translated as CASSSDRGRSPLHF.

The chain uses TRBV5-4 and TRBJ2-5; the match to TRBD2 covers 10 bases. The CDR3 spans 15 residues. In germline, CDR1 is SGHNT, CDR2 YYREEE (reference sequence). J was trimmed by 5 bases and V by 3 bases; bases with no gene match: 7. This CDR3 is CASSSAGGPGETQYF. CDR3 in DNA: TGTGCCAGCAGCTCAGCGGGAGGGCCGGGGGAGACCCAGTACTTC.

CDR3 coding DNA: TGCGCCAGCAGCCAAGAAGGGGGGCTGTCTGGCATGAACACTGAAGCTTTCTTT. This codes for CASSQEGGLSGMNTEAFF. V gene TRBV4-1 combines with J gene TRBJ1-1; TRBD1 is a possible D gene (6 bases). V lost 0 bases and J 0 bases, leaving 17 bases between the germline ends. Looked up from germline, CDR1 is MGHRA and CDR2 is YSYEKL. The CDR3 is 18 amino acids.

The genes are TRBV2 and TRBJ2-1; D is undetermined. Per the germline V gene, CDR1 is SNHLY and CDR2 is FYNNEI. CDR3 length: 15 residues. The V end was cut by 1 base, the J end by 5 bases, with 12 bases between. CDR3: CASSEDQRRDNEQFF. The CDR3 region has the DNA TGTGCCAGCAGTGAAGACCAGCGCCGCGACAATGAGCAGTTCTTC.

This chain links TRBV11-3 with TRBJ2-7; D perhaps matches TRBD2 (7 bases). CDR1 is SGHNT and CDR2 is YENEEA in the germline V gene. This CDR3 region has 13 residues. V was pared by 4 bases and J by 6 bases, with 13 bases between. The CDR3 region is CASSSRGASEQYF. The CDR3 region has the DNA TGTGCCAGCAGCTCTCGGGGGGCAAGCGAGCAGTACTTC.

V gene TRBV6-5 combines with J gene TRBJ2-2, with no clear D. With 11 bases removed from V and 7 bases from J, the gap between germline ends came to 17 bases. The CDR3 contains 13 residues. Germline V gene data show CDR1 as MNHEY and CDR2 as SVGAGI. CDR3 nucleotides: TGTGCCGCCAGACCGACCGTGAGCGGGGAGCTGTTTTTT. The encoded protein is CAARPTVSGELFF.

V and J are TRBV28 and TRBJ1-5; D gene uncertain. Germline V gene lookup returns CDR1 MDHEN and CDR2 SYDVKM. V was cut by 4 bases and J by 6 bases, with 13 bases left in between. The length of the CDR3 is 14 residues. The chain's CDR3 is CASSSLSGSQPQHF. CDR3 sequence (DNA): TGTGCCAGCAGTTCCCTAAGCGGGTCTCAGCCCCAGCATTTT.

This clone occurred once. The chain uses TRBV5-5 and TRBJ1-2; perhaps TRBD1 as D (6 bases). The CDR3 totals 16 residues. Germline V gene lookup returns CDR1 SGHKS and CDR2 YYEKEE (reference sequence). Trimming pared 0 bases from V and 6 bases from J, leaving 18 bases between. CDR3 nucleotides: TGTGCCAGCAGCTTGGGCGGGGGGCTCAGAATTAATGGCTACACCTTC. Protein: CASSLGGGLRINGYTF.

This chain links TRBV12-2 with TRBJ1-4; no check of the table's D call, TRBD1, against the DNA was made. TRBV12-2 is classified as a pseudogene. CDR3 length equals 15 residues. This CDR3 reads CASRLQGRPNEKLFF. In DNA form, the CDR3 reads TGTGCAAGTCGCCTGCAGGGCAGGCCTAATGAAAAACTGTTTTTT.

This rearrangement joins TRBV15 to TRBJ2-5; D perhaps matches TRBD2 (6 bases). CDR1 LNHNV and CDR2 YYDKDF come from the germline V gene (reference sequence). The length of the CDR3 is 17 residues. The V and J ends lost 0 bases and 5 bases respectively, with 19 bases between them. Here the CDR3 reads CATSRDLTAGSSETQYF. The CDR3 DNA follows: TGTGCCACCAGCAGAGATTTAACGGCGGGGAGTAGCGAGACCCAGTACTTC. Combining the CDR3 with reference TRBV15 and TRBJ2-5 gives the whole variable domain DAMVIQNPRYQVTQFGKPVTLSCSQTLNHNVMYWYQQKSSQAPKLLFHYYDKDFNNEADTPDNFQSRRPNTSFCFLDIRSPGLGDTAMYLCATSRDLTAGSSETQYFGPGTRLLVL.

V usage is TRBV19 and J usage is TRBJ1-5; no definite D call. Trimming removed 4 bases from V and 9 bases from J, with 13 bases in between. This CDR3 region has 13 residues. Germline V gene lookup returns CDR1 LNHDA and CDR2 SQIVND (reference sequence). CDR3 nucleotide sequence: TGTGCCAGTAGTACACCCGGACCCTGGCCCCAGCATTTT. Translating gives CASSTPGPWPQHF.

This chain connects TRBV7-2 to TRBJ1-2; the D gene is possibly TRBD1 (6 bases). This CDR3 is 12 amino acids long. Germline V gene sequence: CDR1 SGHTA, CDR2 FQGNSA. The ends were cut back, 5 bases at V and 5 bases at J, with 9 bases in the middle. CDR3 amino acids: CASSHREYGYTF. CDR3 DNA: TGTGCCAGCAGCCACAGGGAATATGGCTACACCTTC.

This sequence joins TRBV4-1 and TRBJ2-2; D possibly corresponds to TRBD1 (5 bases). This CDR3 spans 13 amino acids. The germline V gene has CDR1 MGHRA and CDR2 YSYEKL. Trimming stripped 4 bases from V and 6 bases from J, with 9 bases between. The CDR3 reads CASSLRESGELFF. The CDR3 DNA follows: TGCGCCAGCAGCCTCAGGGAATCCGGGGAGCTGTTTTTT.

The V and J genes are TRBV2 and TRBJ2-1, with 7 bases identical to TRBD2. V was pared by 5 bases and J by 1 base, with 5 bases of the junction left unmatched. This CDR3 spans 15 amino acids. Germline values: CDR1 SNHLY, CDR2 FYNNEI. CDR3 DNA: TGTGCCAGCAGTTCTGAGCGGGATTCCTACAATGAGCAGTTCTTC. Translated, it gives CASSSERDSYNEQFF.

The rearrangement uses TRBV2 and TRBJ2-7; no firm D call. Germline V gene data show CDR1 as SNHLY and CDR2 as FYNNEI. The CDR3 covers 12 residues. The V end was cut by 9 bases, the J end by 6 bases, with 15 bases between. For the CDR3, the DNA is TGTGCCAGTAGGCAGAGGTCGCCCGAGCAGTACTTC. It codes for CASRQRSPEQYF.

The chain couples TRBV7-2 to TRBJ2-7; TRBD1 matches at 9 bases. This CDR3 has 13 amino acids. Trimming took 5 bases from V and 6 from J; bases not matched to a gene: 5. Germline V gene data show CDR1 as SGHTA and CDR2 as FQGNSA. In DNA, the CDR3 is TGTGCCAGCAGCGGGGACAGGGACCGCGAGCAGTACTTC. Translation: CASSGDRDREQYF.

The chain joins TRBV7-3 to TRBJ2-7, with TRBD1 matching 7 bases. The V gene's germline CDR1 is SGHTA and CDR2 FQGTGA. V was pared by 2 bases and J by 5 bases, with 15 bases of the junction left unmatched. The CDR3 totals 17 residues. Written as DNA, the CDR3 is TGTGCCAGCAGCTTATCATCGGAGTCGCAGGGGGACGACGAGCAGTACTTC. Residues: CASSLSSESQGDDEQYF.

V is TRBV5-5 and J is TRBJ1-3, with 10 positions matching TRBD1. Losses at the gene ends were 2 bases for V and 6 bases for J; bases not matched to a gene: 5. This CDR3 comprises 15 residues. Germline V gives CDR1 SGHKS, CDR2 YYEKEE (reference sequence). CDR3 in amino acids: CASSFAGQGINTIYF. CDR3 sequence (DNA): TGTGCCAGCAGCTTTGCGGGACAGGGGATAAACACCATATATTTT.

The V call is TRBV6-5, the J call TRBJ1-1; D not certain. The CDR3 is made up of 15 amino acids. Germline-derived CDR1 and CDR2 are MNHEY and SVGAGI. Trimming left V 0 bases short and J 5 bases short, with 13 bases between. DNA of the CDR3: TGTGCCAGCAGTTACTCGAGTGTCGTGAGGACTGAAGCTTTCTTT. It codes for CASSYSSVVRTEAFF.

This chain links TRBV7-3 with TRBJ1-2; 8 nucleotides line up with TRBD1. This CDR3 has 17 amino acids. Trimming at V came to 2 bases and at J to 0 bases, leaving 8 bases not matched to a gene. Germline values: CDR1 SGHTA, CDR2 FQGTGA. For the CDR3, the DNA is TGTGCCAGCAGCTTAGGTGGGACAGGAATGGCTAACTATGGCTACACCTTC. Amino acids: CASSLGGTGMANYGYTF.

This clone was detected once. This sample includes further DNA sequences coding for the same CDR3. V and J are TRBV5-1 and TRBJ2-6; D is undetermined. The CDR3 sequence is 15 residues long. V dropped 1 base and J dropped 0 bases, with 5 bases sitting between them. The germline V gene has CDR1 SGHRS and CDR2 YFSETQ. DNA for the CDR3: TGCGCCAGCAGCTTGAGTGGCTCTGGGGCCAACGTCCTGACTTTC. It specifies CASSLSGSGANVLTF.

This clone was detected once. The chain couples TRBV11-2 to TRBJ2-1; no clear D gene. Trimming removed 5 bases from V and 9 bases from J, with 8 bases in between. This CDR3 has 11 amino acids. Germline V CDR1 and CDR2: SGHAT, FQNNGV. The CDR3 region is CASSLHGEQFF. The CDR3 DNA reads as TGTGCCAGCAGCCTTCATGGTGAGCAGTTCTTC.

The V and J genes are TRBV7-3 and TRBJ2-1; 8 bases fit TRBD2. The CDR3 extends over 15 amino acids. Trimming took 5 bases from V and 1 from J; bases not matched to a gene: 4. In germline, CDR1 is SGHTA, CDR2 FQGTGA. CDR3 nucleotide sequence: TGTGCCAGCAGCCCAACTAGCGGATCCTACAATGAGCAGTTCTTC. It codes for CASSPTSGSYNEQFF. Supplemented by reference TRBV7-3 and TRBJ2-1, the full variable domain reads GAGVSQTPSNKVTEKGKYVELRCDPISGHTALYWYRQSLGQGPEFLIYFQGTGAADDSGLPNDRFFAVRPEGSVSTLKIQRTERGDSAVYLCASSPTSGSYNEQFFGPGTRLTVL.

This chain connects TRBV5-8 to TRBJ1-5, with D possibly TRBD1 on 5 matching bases. The CDR3 has 17 amino acids. Trimming took off 0 bases at V and 4 bases at J, with 17 bases between the two ends. From germline, CDR1 is SGHTS and CDR2 YDEGEE. The CDR3 sequence: CASSLAVGSGGNQPQHF. CDR3 bases: TGTGCCAGCAGCTTGGCCGTCGGGAGCGGGGGTAATCAGCCCCAGCATTTT. The full variable domain, with the rest looked up from reference TRBV5-8 and TRBJ1-5, is EAGVTQSPTHLIKTRGQQATLRCSPISGHTSVYWYQQALGLGLQFLLWYDEGEERNRGNFPPRFSGRQFPNYSSELNVNALELEDSALYLCASSLAVGSGGNQPQHFGDGTRLSIL.

The chain employs TRBV18 and TRBJ2-7; D call uncertain. The CDR3 runs 14 residues. The V gene's germline CDR1 is KGHSH and CDR2 LQKENI. V was clipped by 3 bases and J by 0 bases, with 9 bases between them. CDR3 protein: CASSPSTISYEQYF. CDR3 nucleotide sequence: TGTGCCAGCTCACCGTCCACGATCTCCTACGAGCAGTACTTC. Filled out from reference TRBV18 and TRBJ2-7, the complete variable domain reads NAGVMQNPRHLVRRRGQEARLRCSPMKGHSHVYWYRQLPEEGLKFMVYLQKENIIDESGMPKERFSAEFPKEGPSILRIQQVVRGDSAAYFCASSPSTISYEQYFGPGTRLTVT.

This sequence joins TRBV19 and TRBJ2-1; either TRBD1 or TRBD2 may supply D (5 bases each). The ends were cut back, 7 bases at V and 1 base at J, with 14 bases in the middle. Germline CDR1 reads LNHDA; CDR2 reads SQIVND (reference sequence). The CDR3 totals 15 residues. The CDR3 DNA reads TGTGCCAGTACCCCAGGGACGGTTTCCTACAATGAGCAGTTCTTC. Translating gives CASTPGTVSYNEQFF.

This clone was seen only a few times. CDR3 amino acids: CASSQEGASPLHF. The DNA of the CDR3 is TGCGCCAGCAGCCAAGAAGGAGCCTCACCCCTCCACTTT. The chain couples TRBV4-1 to TRBJ1-6, with unresolved D. The V gene's germline CDR1 is MGHRA and CDR2 YSYEKL. V gave up 0 bases and J gave up 10 bases, with 7 bases separating them. The CDR3 has 13 amino acids.

This chain joins TRBV19 and TRBJ2-5; 8 positions match TRBD1. This CDR3 region has 15 residues. Germline V gene lookup returns CDR1 LNHDA and CDR2 SQIVND (reference sequence). J was trimmed by 2 bases and V by 3 bases; bases with no gene match: 5. The CDR3 sequence is CASSMPRGHQETQYF. CDR3 DNA sequence: TGTGCCAGTAGTATGCCCAGGGGGCATCAAGAGACCCAGTACTTC.

The V and J genes are TRBV19 and TRBJ1-1; D remains ambiguous. Trimming stripped 4 bases from V and 2 bases from J, with 2 bases between. The CDR3 sequence is 11 residues long. CDR1 is LNHDA, CDR2 SQIVND, per germline (reference sequence). Here the CDR3 DNA reads TGTGCCAGTAGTACAAACACTGAAGCTTTCTTT. As protein: CASSTNTEAFF.

The V call is TRBV5-6, the J call TRBJ1-1; D remains unclear. The V end lost 4 bases, the J end lost 2 bases, and 18 bases lay between the germline ends. From germline, CDR1 is SGHDT and CDR2 YYEEEE. The CDR3 totals 16 residues. The CDR3 nucleotides read TGTGCCAGCAGCATCGAGGGTGACCCACTAAACACTGAAGCTTTCTTT. Translating gives CASSIEGDPLNTEAFF.

This chain links TRBV7-2 with TRBJ2-7; TRBD1 might be the D (5 bases). Trimming cost V 4 bases and J 4 bases, with 8 bases left between them. Germline V gives CDR1 SGHTA, CDR2 FQGNSA. The CDR3 totals 12 residues. The CDR3 DNA is TGTGCCAGCAGCTCGCAGGGTTACGAGCAGTACTTC. Residues: CASSSQGYEQYF.